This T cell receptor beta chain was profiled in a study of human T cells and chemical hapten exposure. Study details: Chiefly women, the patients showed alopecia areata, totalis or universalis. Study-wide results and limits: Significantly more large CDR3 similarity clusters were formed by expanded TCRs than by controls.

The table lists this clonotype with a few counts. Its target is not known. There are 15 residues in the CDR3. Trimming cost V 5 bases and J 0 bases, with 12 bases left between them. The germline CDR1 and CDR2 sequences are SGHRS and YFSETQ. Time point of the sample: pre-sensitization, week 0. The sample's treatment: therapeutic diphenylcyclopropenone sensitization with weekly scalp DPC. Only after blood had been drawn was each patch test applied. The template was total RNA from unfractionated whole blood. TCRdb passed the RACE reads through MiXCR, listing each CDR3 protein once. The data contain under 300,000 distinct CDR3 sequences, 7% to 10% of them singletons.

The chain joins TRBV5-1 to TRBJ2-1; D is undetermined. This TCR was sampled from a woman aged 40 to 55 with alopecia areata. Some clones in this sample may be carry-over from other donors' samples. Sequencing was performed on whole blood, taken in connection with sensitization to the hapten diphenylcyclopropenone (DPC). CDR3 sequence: CASSEPPGSYNEQFF. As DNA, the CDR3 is TGCGCCAGCAGTGAGCCCCCGGGCTCCTACAATGAGCAGTTCTTC.